The clone carrying this TCR beta chain appeared a single time. The antigen is unknown. This sample stems from a study of cytomegalovirus exposure and HLA in healthy donors. About the study: Roughly 89 million unique TCR sequences came from HLA-typed donors in an early release. The study, taken as a whole, reports: By a later analysis, the bulk of CMV-associated TCR beta chains appeared HLA-restricted. The study labeled more than 150 TCR beta chains cytomegalovirus-associated.

PCR was performed using 60 Vbeta and 13 Jbeta primers. Profiling relied on immunoSEQ multiplex PCR, and the TCRdb table lists in-frame clones only, not all of them. There are 150,000 to 200,000 clones in the sample; approximately 71% occur only once, and more than 1.3% lies in the top ten. CDR3 length: 15 amino acids. Germline V gene data show CDR1 as SGHTA and CDR2 as FQGNSA. V lost 2 bases, J lost 3 bases, and 3 bases stayed unmatched. This clonotype originated in a girl aged 5-17 years in good health and CMV-seronegative. The chain joins TRBV7-2 to TRBJ2-3, with 9 bases aligning to TRBD2. Sequencing was done on a sample of PBMCs. CDR3 sequence (DNA): TGTGCCAGCAGCTTACGCGGGGGGGTGACAGATACGCAGTATTTT. As protein: CASSLRGGVTDTQYF.